This entry is about one T cell receptor (beta chain). Its antigen remains unidentified. This record belongs to a study of cytomegalovirus exposure and HLA in healthy donors. General study points: Solely CMV serostatus was available to characterize immune exposure.

PCR involved 60 Vbeta and 13 Jbeta primers. Clones were sequenced by immunoSEQ multiplex PCR, and TCRdb holds only the in-frame ones, with some missing. The repertoire includes around 60,000 clones, 60% to 80% of them detected once, and approximately 20% sits in the top ten. Trimming pared 0 bases from V and 1 base from J, leaving 3 bases between. The CDR3 is 13 residues long. From germline, CDR1 is SGHDN and CDR2 FVKESK. Sequencing was carried out using PBMCs. This rearrangement joins TRBV14 to TRBJ1-1; D is unresolved. This receptor was identified in a woman in her forties in good health and CMV-seropositive. DNA for the CDR3: TGTGCCAGCAGCCAAGATCAGAACACTGAAGCTTTCTTT. Translation: CASSQDQNTEAFF.